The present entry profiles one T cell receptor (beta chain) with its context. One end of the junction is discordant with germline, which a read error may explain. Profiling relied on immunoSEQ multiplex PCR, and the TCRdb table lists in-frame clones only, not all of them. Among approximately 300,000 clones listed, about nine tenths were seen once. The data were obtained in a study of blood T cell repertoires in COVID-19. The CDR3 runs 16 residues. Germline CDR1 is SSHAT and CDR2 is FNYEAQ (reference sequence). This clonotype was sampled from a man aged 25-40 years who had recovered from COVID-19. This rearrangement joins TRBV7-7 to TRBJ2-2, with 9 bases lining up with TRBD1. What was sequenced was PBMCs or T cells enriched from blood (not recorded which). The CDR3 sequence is CASSPHRGLSSGELFF. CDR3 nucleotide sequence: TGTGCTAGCAGCCCGCACAGGGGGCTGAGTTCCGGGGAGCTGTTTTTT.